These 7 T cell receptor beta chains share one sample of origin, sequenced in a study of shared clonotypes between healthy human individuals. Profiled with immunoSEQ multiplex PCR; TCRdb holds only in-frame clones, not every one. The sample has 2 million to 3 million clones; 80% to 95% are singletons. Material for sequencing was naive CD4+ T cells from PBMCs. Regarding subset: CD45RA+ positively selected. The receptors here all came from a young man in good health. Some clones in this sample may be carry-over from other donors' samples.

A remark on this clone: Relative to the germline gene, one junction end is altered; a read error may explain this. The CDR3 nucleotides are TGTGCCAGCAGCTTACGGGTACTAGCGCAAGTTTTT. This codes for CASSLRVLAQVF. This chain connects TRBV7-2 to TRBJ2-3; 7 nucleotides match TRBD2. The CDR3 is 12 residues long. The germline V gene encodes CDR1 SGHTA and CDR2 FQGNSA.

The V and J genes are TRBV6-4 and TRBJ1-3; possible D gene TRBD1, 5 bases. Germline V gives CDR1 MRHNA, CDR2 SNTAGT. V was cut by 10 bases and J by 0 bases, with 22 bases left in between. This CDR3 has 17 amino acids. CDR3 sequence reads: CANTVWGGEPSGNTIYF. The CDR3 nucleotides read TGTGCCAACACAGTATGGGGGGGGGAACCCTCTGGAAACACCATATATTTT.

V and J are TRBV7-2 and TRBJ1-2; maybe TRBD1 (5 bases). Trimming stripped 5 bases from V and 3 bases from J, with 10 bases between. The CDR3 runs 13 residues. Looked up from germline, CDR1 is SGHTA and CDR2 is FQGNSA. The CDR3 loop reads CASSTGPYYGYTF. CDR3 sequence (DNA): TGTGCCAGCAGCACGGGACCCTACTATGGCTACACCTTC.

This sequence joins TRBV7-6 and TRBJ2-1; D possibly corresponds to TRBD2 (6 bases). The germline CDR1 and CDR2 sequences are SGHVS and FNYEAQ. Between the trimmed V and J ends, which lost 2 bases and 6 bases, there was a span of 8 bases. CDR3 size: 13 residues. CDR3 sequence: CASSLRTTNEQFF. Here the CDR3 DNA reads TGTGCCAGCAGCTTACGGACTACCAATGAGCAGTTCTTC.

This sequence joins TRBV6-1 and TRBJ1-2, with 7 bases matching TRBD1. Germline V gives CDR1 MNHNS, CDR2 SASEGT. CDR3 size: 14 residues. With V trimmed by 6 bases and J by 2 bases, 6 bases remained unmatched. The CDR3 DNA is TGTGCCAGCAGCGGGACAGTAAAAAACTATGGCTACACCTTC. Translating it yields CASSGTVKNYGYTF.

This clone was found once. Other DNA sequences within the sample encode an identical CDR3. J is TRBJ2-1 and V is TRBV5-1; D is unclear. The CDR3 has 11 amino acids. Germline CDR1 is SGHRS and CDR2 is YFSETQ. The V and J ends lost 4 bases and 5 bases respectively, with 4 bases between them. The DNA for the CDR3 is TGCGCCAGCAGCATCAACAATGAGCAGTTCTTC. Encoded protein: CASSINNEQFF.

This chain joins TRBV4-2 and TRBJ1-2; no reliable D call. The germline V gene has CDR1 LGHNA and CDR2 YNFKEQ. V lost 1 base and J lost 4, with 16 bases in between. The CDR3 runs 16 residues. In nucleotides, the CDR3 is TGTGCCAGCAGCCAAGTTCCAGACACGTCCATCTATGGCTACACCTTC. Residues: CASSQVPDTSIYGYTF.